This T cell receptor beta chain was observed in a study of cytomegalovirus exposure and HLA in healthy donors. PCR employed 60 Vbeta and 13 Jbeta primers. Only in-frame clones appear in the TCRdb table, and some are missing; sequencing was by immunoSEQ multiplex PCR. The data contain 95,000 to 130,000 clones, roughly four fifths of them singletons. Study outcomes and limitations: About 87% or about 30% of the time was how often most TCR beta V segments were productive, according to an earlier analysis. HLA alleles were associated with 16,000 or so TCR beta sequences in a later analysis at 0.05 false discovery rate.

This clone was found a few times. Its target is not known. The CDR3 is made up of 13 amino acids. Germline CDR1 reads MNHNY; CDR2 reads SVGAGI (reference sequence). V lost 4 bases and J 4 bases, leaving 10 bases between the germline ends. The sequenced sample consisted of PBMCs. The chain carries TRBV6-6 and TRBJ1-1; D is possibly TRBD1 (6 bases). The TCR sequence derives from a woman aged 18-29 years in good health and CMV-seronegative. In DNA form, the CDR3 reads TGTGCCAGCAGTTTGGAAGGGGGCACTGAAGCTTTCTTT. Its translation: CASSLEGGTEAFF.